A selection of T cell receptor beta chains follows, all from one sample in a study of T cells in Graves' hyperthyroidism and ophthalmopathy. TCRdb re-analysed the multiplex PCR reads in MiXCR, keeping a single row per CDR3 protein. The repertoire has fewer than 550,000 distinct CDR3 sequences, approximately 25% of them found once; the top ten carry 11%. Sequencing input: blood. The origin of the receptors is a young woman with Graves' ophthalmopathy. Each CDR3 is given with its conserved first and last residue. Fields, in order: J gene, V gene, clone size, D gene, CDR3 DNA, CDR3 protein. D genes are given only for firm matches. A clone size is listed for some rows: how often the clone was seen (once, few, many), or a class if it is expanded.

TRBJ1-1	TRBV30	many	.	TGTGCCTGGAGTGTAGGGTTTGGGGGGCGCCTTGAAGCTTTCTTT	CAWSVGFGGRLEAFF
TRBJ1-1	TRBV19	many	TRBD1	TGTGCCAGTAGTTCCGGGACAGGGTTGGTAAGCACTGAAGCTTTCTTT	CASSSGTGLVSTEAFF
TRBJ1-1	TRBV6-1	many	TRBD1	TGTGCCAGCAGATTCGGGACAGGGTCCACTGAAGCTTTCTTT	CASRFGTGSTEAFF
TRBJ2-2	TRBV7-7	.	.	TGTGCTAGCAGCGCCGCAGTGGGCACCGGGGAGCTGTTTTTT	CASSAAVGTGELFF
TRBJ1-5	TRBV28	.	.	TGTGCCAGCAGTTTAGCAGGGGTTAGCAATCAGCCCCAGCATTTT	CASSLAGVSNQPQHF
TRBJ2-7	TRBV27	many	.	TGTGCCAGCAGTTTAGGAGTTGGGGAGCAGTACTTC	CASSLGVGEQYF
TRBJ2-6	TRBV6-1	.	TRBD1	TGTGCCAGCAGTGCAGACAGGGGGCGGGGGGCCAACGTCCTGACTTTC	CASSADRGRGANVLTF
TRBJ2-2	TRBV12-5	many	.	TGTGCTAGCGGTTTGGTAGGGGCAGACTTGACCGGGGAGCTGTTTTTT	CASGLVGADLTGELFF
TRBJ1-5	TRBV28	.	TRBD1	TGTGCCAGCAGTTCACGTTGGACAGGGGGAGTAGGTGGCAATCAGCCCCAGCATTTT	CASSSRWTGGVGGNQPQHF
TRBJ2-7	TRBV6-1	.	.	TGTGCCAGCAGTGAGACATCCTCCTACGAGCAGTACTTC	CASSETSSYEQYF
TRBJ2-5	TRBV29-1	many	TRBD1	TGCAGCGCACCGGGGACAGCCCAAGAGACCCAGTACTTC	CSAPGTAQETQYF
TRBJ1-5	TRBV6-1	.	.	TGTGCCAGCAGAAAACCGGGACTTGGGCAGCCCCAGCATTTT	CASRKPGLGQPQHF
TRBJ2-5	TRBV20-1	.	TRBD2	TGCAGTGCGTCTTTCCTAGCGGGAGAGACCCAGTACTTC	CSASFLAGETQYF
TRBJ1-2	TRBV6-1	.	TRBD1	TGTGCCAGCAGGGCCGGGACAGGGGGATCTGGCTACACCTTC	CASRAGTGGSGYTF
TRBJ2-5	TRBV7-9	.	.	TGTGCCAGCAGCTTAGCGAAGCAGGGAGAGACCCAGTACTTC	CASSLAKQGETQYF
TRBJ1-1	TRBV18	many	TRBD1	TGTGCCAGCTCACCTCTGGCACAGGGGATGAACACTGAAGCTTTCTTT	CASSPLAQGMNTEAFF